The TCR beta chain described here comes from a study of T cells after posttransplantation cyclophosphamide. As regards this clone: The antigen is undetermined.

Unmatched junction bases numbered 5, after V lost 5 bases and J lost 0 bases. Germline V gene sequence: CDR1 SGHTA, CDR2 FQGTGA. This CDR3 comprises 15 residues. Study-wide results and caveats: TRB clonality was highly associated with recipient CMV seropositivity and reactivation. Donor-recipient repertoire similarity was low at 1-2 months, rising over year one.

The table came from immunoSEQ multiplex PCR; TCRdb's copy has only in-frame clones and leaves some out. The table has about 15,000 clones, around 86% seen once. Sampled 1 year posttransplant, controls received myeloablative marrow transplants, methotrexate and a calcineurin inhibitor. The receptor's source is a male patient in his fifties or sixties who received an allogeneic stem cell transplant from an unrelated donor, was CMV-positive, and had chronic GVHD only. Some T cells may have originated in the graft donor. Sequenced here: PBMCs, sampled after an allogeneic stem cell transplant with a calcineurin inhibitor and methotrexate. The chain recombines TRBV7-3 with TRBJ2-7; 9 bases agree with TRBD2. CDR3 in amino acids: CASSPRGGGSYEQYF. The DNA for the CDR3 is TGTGCCAGCAGCCCGCGCGGGGGGGGCTCCTACGAGCAGTACTTC. The whole variable domain, filled in from reference TRBV7-3 and TRBJ2-7, reads GAGVSQTPSNKVTEKGKYVELRCDPISGHTALYWYRQSLGQGPEFLIYFQGTGAADDSGLPNDRFFAVRPEGSVSTLKIQRTERGDSAVYLCASSPRGGGSYEQYFGPGTRLTVT.